The 11 T cell receptor beta chains below come from one sample, sequenced in a study of identical twins. Via MiXCR, TCRdb re-called the 5' RACE reads, giving one row per CDR3 protein. The sample lists just over 450,000 distinct CDR3 sequences; 13% to 15% were seen once. These data were likewise used in another study, on yellow fever vaccine responses in identical twins.

Sequenced sample: CD4+ T cells sorted from blood. These TCRs come from a woman aged 18 to 35 in good health.

CDR3 nucleotides: TGTGCCAGCAGCTTCCGCAGGGGAAACGAGCAGTACTTC. This encodes CASSFRRGNEQYF. V is TRBV7-3 and J is TRBJ2-7; possibly TRBD1 for D (6 bases). V was shortened by 3 bases and J by 5 bases, with 11 bases between the two germline ends. CDR1 is SGHTA, CDR2 FQGTGA, per germline. The CDR3 spans 13 residues.

The rearrangement uses TRBV4-1 and TRBJ2-7; D is uncertain. The CDR3 is 12 residues long. Germline CDR1 reads MGHRA; CDR2 reads YSYEKL. The V and J ends lost 2 bases and 5 bases respectively, with 7 bases between them. This CDR3 is CASSQIGDEQYF. The CDR3 bases are TGCGCCAGCAGCCAAATTGGAGACGAGCAGTACTTC.

This clonotype was found a few times. The chain links TRBV6-2 or TRBV6-3 to TRBJ2-1, with D maybe TRBD2 (5 bases). This CDR3 has 15 amino acids. V dropped 5 bases and J dropped 3 bases, with 14 bases sitting between them. Germline-derived CDR1 and CDR2 are MNHEY and SVGEGT. CDR3 amino acids: CASSNTLGDYNEQFF. The CDR3 DNA is TGTGCCAGCAGTAATACCCTGGGAGACTACAATGAGCAGTTCTTC.

About this clonotype itself: The conserved final phenylalanine or tryptophan is absent from the CDR3, which likely points to a read error. The chain recombines TRBV4-3 with TRBJ2-3, with D tentatively TRBD2 (5 bases). V was trimmed by 4 bases and J by 6 bases, leaving 17 bases between them. This CDR3 is 15 amino acids long. Per the germline V gene, CDR1 is LGHNA and CDR2 is YSLEER. CDR3 protein: CASSRNEGAVDTQYS. The CDR3 nucleotides are TGCGCCAGCAGCCGGAATGAGGGAGCGGTTGATACGCAGTATTCT.

The chain is built from TRBV10-3 and TRBJ2-3, with D perhaps TRBD2 (5 bases). This CDR3 spans 12 amino acids. V dropped 6 bases and J dropped 5 bases, with 9 bases sitting between them. Germline V gene data show CDR1 as ENHRY and CDR2 as SYGVKD. The CDR3 is CAIRERGDTQYF. CDR3 bases: TGTGCCATCAGAGAACGGGGAGATACGCAGTATTTT.

This clonotype was detected only a few times. The chain employs TRBV7-2 and TRBJ1-3, with 8 bases lining up with TRBD1. Trimming removed 5 bases from V and 4 bases from J; junction bases left unmatched: 4. The CDR3 covers 14 residues. CDR1 is SGHTA, CDR2 FQGNSA, per germline. CDR3 loop: CASSLGTGGNTIYF. The DNA for the CDR3 is TGTGCCAGCAGCCTCGGGACAGGAGGAAACACCATATATTTT.

At least ten counts were recorded for this clonotype. V and J are TRBV29-1 and TRBJ1-2; D uncertain. V lost 1 base to trimming and J lost 0 bases, with 15 bases between them. In germline, CDR1 is SQVTM, CDR2 ANQGSEA. The CDR3 is 16 amino acids. CDR3 coding DNA: TGCAGCGTTGAAGGGGCAGGAAAGGGCTCTAACTATGGCTACACCTTC. Residues: CSVEGAGKGSNYGYTF.

This clonotype has a handful of counts. The chain links TRBV29-1 to TRBJ2-1, with 7 positions matching TRBD2. Germline trimming cut 4 bases from V and 6 bases from J; bases unmatched to any gene: 9. The CDR3 is made up of 14 amino acids. CDR1 is SQVTM, CDR2 ANQGSEA, per germline. CDR3 in amino acids: CSVAHLAVGNEQFF. The CDR3 nucleotides read TGCAGCGTTGCCCATCTAGCGGTTGGCAATGAGCAGTTCTTC.

This clonotype was found a few times. The rearrangement joins TRBV5-5 to TRBJ2-7; no firm D call. The germline gives CDR1 SGHKS, CDR2 YYEKEE (reference sequence). With 0 bases removed from V and 2 bases from J, the gap between germline ends came to 9 bases. This CDR3 region has 14 residues. The CDR3 loop is CASSLVSETYEQYF. CDR3 DNA: TGTGCCAGCAGCTTGGTTTCTGAAACCTACGAGCAGTACTTC.

This clonotype was counted only a few times. The J gene is TRBJ2-1, the V gene TRBV10-2, with 7 bases matching TRBD2. Germline V gene data show CDR1 as WSHSY and CDR2 as SAAADI. The CDR3 spans 14 residues. With 7 bases clipped from V and 9 bases from J, the junction kept 12 bases outside the gene matches. CDR3 loop: CASTRSGIQSEQFF. In DNA, the CDR3 is TGCGCCAGCACCAGAAGCGGGATTCAGAGTGAGCAGTTCTTC.

This clonotype was detected a few times. The rearrangement uses TRBV6-2 or TRBV6-3 and TRBJ2-2; D not certain. Per germline, CDR1 MNHEY and CDR2 SVGEGT. Trimming cost V 7 bases and J 3 bases, with 9 bases left between them. This CDR3 spans 13 amino acids. The CDR3 bases are TGTGCCAGCATGATCGAGCACACCGGGGAGCTGTTTTTT. The encoded protein is CASMIEHTGELFF.